The sequence of this TCR beta chain was determined in a study of Ad26.COV2.S vaccination and SARS-CoV-2 variants. Sequenced by immunoSEQ multiplex PCR; TCRdb stores in-frame clones only, minus some. The sample consists of around 420,000 clones, 70% to 90% of them appearing once. Regarding treatment: around 19 received Ad26.COV2.S at low or high dose, single or two shots; several received placebo; per-sample allocation not given. Day 63 after the first vaccine or placebo injection was the time point for sampling. Boston supplied an adult donor aged 18-55 years. Participants' vaccine, an Ad26 vector, delivered Wuhan-strain SARS-CoV-2 spike. The sequence came from a person aged 18-65 years who received the Ad26.COV2.S COVID-19 vaccine or a placebo. The sequencing used peripheral blood, collected in a trial of Ad26.COV2.S vaccine versus placebo.

The CDR3 spells CASSYAGTRLSYEQYF. For the CDR3, the DNA is TGTGCCAGTAGTTATGCCGGGACAAGGCTTTCCTACGAGCAGTACTTC. The chain combines TRBV19 with TRBJ2-7; D perhaps matches TRBD1 (6 bases). Trimming cost V 5 bases and J 1 base, with 18 bases left between them. Germline V gives CDR1 LNHDA, CDR2 SQIVND (reference sequence). The CDR3 spans 16 residues.